The text below deals with one T cell receptor (beta chain). Naive CD8 isolation took CD45RO-negative cells positively selected for CCR7 and excluded terminally differentiated effector memory CD45RA+ cells. This entry comes from a study of shared clonotypes between healthy human individuals. V was clipped by 1 base and J by 2 bases, with 7 bases between them. Germline CDR1 reads LGHNA; CDR2 reads YNFKEQ. The CDR3 has 14 residues. Only in-frame clones appear in the TCRdb table, and some are missing; sequencing was by immunoSEQ multiplex PCR. Of about 2 million clones in the sample, about 95% were seen once.

The chain employs TRBV4-2 and TRBJ2-3; D uncertain. This TCR came from a man aged 18 to 29 in good health. Material for sequencing was naive CD8+ T cells sorted from blood. The CDR3 protein is CASSQGHLTDTQYF. As DNA, the CDR3 is TGTGCCAGCAGCCAAGGCCACCTCACAGATACGCAGTATTTT.